The 7 T cell receptor beta chains below come from one sample, sequenced in a study of cytomegalovirus exposure and HLA in healthy donors. The PCR was carried out with 60 Vbeta primers and 13 Jbeta primers. Assay used: immunoSEQ multiplex PCR; TCRdb lists only in-frame clones, some missing. Of around 130,000 clones in the sample, 75% to 90% are singletons; the top ten hold approximately 5.6%. The sequenced material came from PBMCs. The receptors were sampled from a woman in her thirties or forties in good health and CMV-seropositive.

CDR3 sequence reads: CASSPQTVYNEQFF. The CDR3 nucleotides read TGTGCCAGTAGTCCCCAGACAGTTTACAATGAGCAGTTCTTC. The chain joins TRBV19 to TRBJ2-1, with D possibly being TRBD1 (5 bases). V was pared by 5 bases and J by 4 bases, with 12 bases between. Germline CDR1 LNHDA, CDR2 SQIVND (reference sequence). The CDR3 length is 14 residues.

The chain combines TRBV27 with TRBJ2-1, with TRBD2 matching over 11 bases. This CDR3 contains 14 residues. J gave up 9 bases and V 3 bases, and 4 bases lay outside the gene matches. CDR1 and CDR2 from the germline V gene are MNHEY and SMNVEV (reference sequence). In DNA, the CDR3 is TGTGCCAGCAGTTTTAGCGGGAGGGCCGGTGAGCAGTTCTTC. This encodes CASSFSGRAGEQFF.

The V call is TRBV30, the J call TRBJ1-1, with unresolved D. Per the germline V gene, CDR1 is GTSNPN and CDR2 is SVGIG (reference sequence). This CDR3 spans 13 amino acids. The V end was cut by 3 bases, the J end by 1 base, with 9 bases between. CDR3 loop: CAWSQQSNTEAFF. CDR3 in DNA: TGTGCCTGGAGCCAACAGTCGAACACTGAAGCTTTCTTT. Full variable domain (remainder filled in from reference TRBV30 and TRBJ1-1): SQTIHQWPATLVQPVGSPLSLECTVEGTSNPNLYWYRQAAGRGLQLLFYSVGIGQISSEVPQNLSASRPQDRQFILSSKKLLLSDSGFYLCAWSQQSNTEAFFGQGTRLTVV.

This chain connects TRBV6-6 to TRBJ2-3, with a possible D match to TRBD2 (5 bases). CDR1 is MNHNY, CDR2 SVGAGI, per germline (reference sequence). Trimming removed 6 bases from V and 4 bases from J, with 5 bases in between. The CDR3 is 11 residues long. The CDR3 DNA sequence: TGTGCCAGCAGCGGGGCAGATACGCAGTATTTT. The encoded protein is CASSGADTQYF.

The chain combines TRBV9 with TRBJ2-1, with 8 bases aligning to TRBD2. V trimming: 2 bases; J trimming: 0 bases; junction bases outside the gene matches: 4. Germline V gene data show CDR1 as SGDLS and CDR2 as YYNGEE. The CDR3 is made up of 16 amino acids. This CDR3 is CASSVGSGNSYNEQFF. The DNA of the CDR3 is TGTGCCAGCAGCGTGGGTAGCGGGAACTCCTACAATGAGCAGTTCTTC.

The chain recombines TRBV28 with TRBJ1-2, with TRBD1 matching 12 bases. Germline CDR1 MDHEN, CDR2 SYDVKM. The J segment lost 8 bases and the V segment lost 4 bases, leaving 5 bases of the junction unmatched. This CDR3 spans 14 amino acids. DNA for the CDR3: TGTGCCAGCAGTTCTACCGGGACAGGGGGCGGCTACACCTTC. Its protein product is CASSSTGTGGGYTF.

The J gene is TRBJ2-5, the V gene TRBV5-1; 7 bases agree with TRBD2. CDR1 and CDR2 (germline): SGHRS, YFSETQ. Unmatched junction bases numbered 1, after V lost 0 bases and J lost 2 bases. The CDR3 is made up of 14 amino acids. In DNA, the CDR3 is TGCGCCAGCAGCTTGGGAGCGGGACAAGAGACCCAGTACTTC. The encoded protein is CASSLGAGQETQYF.